This T cell receptor (beta chain) was recovered during a study of blood T cell repertoires in COVID-19 (TCRdb year 2020). About the investigation overall: Collaborator samples came from the United States, Italy and Spain and covered acute and convalescent phases of COVID-19. Where available, HLA class I and class II types were taken from metadata supplied by the sample provider and were not determined by assay-based typing. The repertoires were released in a freely available public database meant as a resource for research on the immune response to SARS-CoV-2. Samples were obtained from the ongoing ImmuneRACE study (first 160 participants) and from approximately 1,200 subjects provided by 6 global collaborators. The material from the prospective study consisted of cDNA or gDNA derived from T cells, B-cell-depleted T cells, or PBMCs. Nearly every sample came with metadata listing a de-identified subject ID, COVID-19 status, age in years and sex. The dataset comprised deeply sampled blood TCRbeta repertoires from subjects exposed to, actively infected with, or recovered from COVID-19.

In Seattle, one collaborating source enrolled patients while the infection was active and tracked those patients longitudinally over the course of disease. Each collaborating institution followed its own protocols to collect whole blood in K2EDTA tubes. For TCRbeta analysis, collaborator samples were shipped as frozen whole blood, as isolated PBMCs, or as DNA extracted from either sample type. Paper-wide results and their limitations: The quantity of clinical and demographic metadata differed by source and by participant and was supplied without curation.

The immunoSEQ Assay, a bias-controlled multiplex PCR, was used to amplify TCRbeta CDR3 regions from genomic DNA. Per the original workflow: Within the assay, amplification of reference gene primers was used to estimate how many nucleated cells each sample contained. To quantify the absolute abundance of each unique TCRbeta CDR3 rearrangement, sequence reads were collapsed and filtered. For each sample, productive Simpson clonality was calculated as the square root of Simpson's diversity index across productive rearrangements. Held by TCRdb, this immuneACCESS table contains in-frame sequences only and omits some clones. Under half of the omission traces to an unresolved V gene where checked; the cause of the rest is unknown. The V and J calls and clone size are taken from that table; D and trimming were inferred from the DNA. The sample contains about 160,000 clones, approximately 90% of them found a single time. The ten largest account for about a tenth of the sample.

As regards this clone: Its antigen is unknown. Base-call qualities are not available, and no considerably larger clone is one nucleotide away.

Specimen: peripheral blood. The clonotype originates from a woman aged 65 to 85 with COVID-19, enrolled during active disease.

The nucleotide sequence is TGTGCCAGCTCACCACCGACAGGGGAGACTGAAGCTTTCTTT. Its translation is CASSPPTGETEAFF. The V and J genes are TRBV18 and TRBJ1-1; 8 junctional bases match TRBD1. Ends trimmed: V by 0 bases, J by 5 bases; bases unmatched to a gene: 2. CDR1 and CDR2, looked up from the germline V gene, are KGHSH and LQKENI. Counted from cysteine to phenylalanine, this CDR3 has 14 amino acids. Here the CDR3 DNA is all that survives: 42 bases in frame from base 1. With all but the CDR3 taken from the reference TRBV18 and TRBJ1-1 genes, the full variable domain is: NAGVMQNPRHLVRRRGQEARLRCSPMKGHSHVYWYRQLPEEGLKFMVYLQKENIIDESGMPKERFSAEFPKEGPSILRIQQVVRGDSAAYFCASSPPTGETEAFFGQGTRLTVV.